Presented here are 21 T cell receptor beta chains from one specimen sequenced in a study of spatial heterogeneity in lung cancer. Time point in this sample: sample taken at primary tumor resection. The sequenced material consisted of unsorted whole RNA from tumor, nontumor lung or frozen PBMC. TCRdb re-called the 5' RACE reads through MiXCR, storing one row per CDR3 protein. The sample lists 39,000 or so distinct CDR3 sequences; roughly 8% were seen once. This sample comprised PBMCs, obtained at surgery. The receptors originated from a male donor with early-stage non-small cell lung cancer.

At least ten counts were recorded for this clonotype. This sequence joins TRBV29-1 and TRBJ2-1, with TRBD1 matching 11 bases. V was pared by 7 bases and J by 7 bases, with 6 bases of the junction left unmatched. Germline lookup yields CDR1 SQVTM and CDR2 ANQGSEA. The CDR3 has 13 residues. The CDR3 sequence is CSAGTGGENEQFF. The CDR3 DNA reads TGCAGCGCCGGGACAGGGGGTGAGAATGAGCAGTTCTTC.

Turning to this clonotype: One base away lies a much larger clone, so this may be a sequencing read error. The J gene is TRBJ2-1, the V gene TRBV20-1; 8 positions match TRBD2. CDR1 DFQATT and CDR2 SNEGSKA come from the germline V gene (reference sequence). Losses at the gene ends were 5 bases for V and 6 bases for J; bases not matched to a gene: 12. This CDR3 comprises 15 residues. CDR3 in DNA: TGCAGTGCTTTGAGGGTCAGCGGGAGAGGCAATGAGCAGTTCTTC. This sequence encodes CSALRVSGRGNEQFF.

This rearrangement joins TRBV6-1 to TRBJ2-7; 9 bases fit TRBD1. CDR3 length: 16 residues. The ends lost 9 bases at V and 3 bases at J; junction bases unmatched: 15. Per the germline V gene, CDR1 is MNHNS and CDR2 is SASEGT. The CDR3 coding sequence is TGTGCCAGGAGTCCCCTTCGCGGGACAGGGCTCTACGAGCAGTACTTC. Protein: CARSPLRGTGLYEQYF.

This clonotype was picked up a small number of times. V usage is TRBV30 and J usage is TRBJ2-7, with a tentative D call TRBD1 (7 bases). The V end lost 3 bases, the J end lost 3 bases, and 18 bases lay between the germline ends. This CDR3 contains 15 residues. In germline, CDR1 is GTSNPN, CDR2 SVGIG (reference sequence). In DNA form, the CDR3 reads TGTGCCTGGAGCAAAGGGGGGACAGTACTCTACGAGCAGTACTTC. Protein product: CAWSKGGTVLYEQYF. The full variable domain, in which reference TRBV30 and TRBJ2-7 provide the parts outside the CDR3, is SQTIHQWPATLVQPVGSPLSLECTVEGTSNPNLYWYRQAAGRGLQLLFYSVGIGQISSEVPQNLSASRPQDRQFILSSKKLLLSDSGFYLCAWSKGGTVLYEQYFGPGTRLTVT.

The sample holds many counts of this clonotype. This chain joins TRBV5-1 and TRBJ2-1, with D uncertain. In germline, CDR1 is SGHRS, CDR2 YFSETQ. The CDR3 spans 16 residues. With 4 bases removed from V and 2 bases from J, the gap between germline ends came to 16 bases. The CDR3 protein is CASSLRWRTTYNEQFF. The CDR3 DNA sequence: TGCGCCAGCAGCCTCCGATGGCGTACCACCTACAATGAGCAGTTCTTC. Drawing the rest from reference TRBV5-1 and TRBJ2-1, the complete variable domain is KAGVTQTPRYLIKTRGQQVTLSCSPISGHRSVSWYQQTPGQGLQFLFEYFSETQRNKGNFPGRFSGRQFSNSRSEMNVSTLELGDSALYLCASSLRWRTTYNEQFFGPGTRLTVL.

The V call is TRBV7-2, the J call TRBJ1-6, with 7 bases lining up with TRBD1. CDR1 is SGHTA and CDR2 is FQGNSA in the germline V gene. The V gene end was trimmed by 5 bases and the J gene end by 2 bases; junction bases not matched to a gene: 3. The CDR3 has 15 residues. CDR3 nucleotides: TGTGCCAGCAGCGGCCAGGGGGCCTATAATTCACCCCTCCACTTT. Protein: CASSGQGAYNSPLHF. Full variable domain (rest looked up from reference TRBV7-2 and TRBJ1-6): GAGVSQSPSNKVTEKGKDVELRCDPISGHTALYWYRQSLGQGLEFLIYFQGNSAPDKSGLPSDRFSAERTGGSVSTLTIQRTQQEDSAVYLCASSGQGAYNSPLHFGNGTRLTVT.

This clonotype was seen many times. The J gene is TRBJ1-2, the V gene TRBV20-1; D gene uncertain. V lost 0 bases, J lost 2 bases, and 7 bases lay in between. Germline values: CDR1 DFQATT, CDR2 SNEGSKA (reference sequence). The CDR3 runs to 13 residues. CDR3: CSAREAANYGYTF. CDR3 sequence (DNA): TGCAGTGCTAGAGAAGCTGCGAACTATGGCTACACCTTC.

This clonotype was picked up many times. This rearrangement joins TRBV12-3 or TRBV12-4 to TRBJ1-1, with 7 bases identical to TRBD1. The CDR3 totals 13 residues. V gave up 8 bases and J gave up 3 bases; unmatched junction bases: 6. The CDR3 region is CASARQGDTEAFF. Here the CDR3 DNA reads TGTGCCAGCGCCCGACAGGGAGACACTGAAGCTTTCTTT.

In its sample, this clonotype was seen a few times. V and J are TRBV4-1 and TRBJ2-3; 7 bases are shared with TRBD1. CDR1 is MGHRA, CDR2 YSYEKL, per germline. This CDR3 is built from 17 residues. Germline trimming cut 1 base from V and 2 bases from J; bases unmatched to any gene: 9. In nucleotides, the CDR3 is TGCGCCAGCAGCCAAGGGCCGGGACAGACCTCCACAGATACGCAGTATTTT. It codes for CASSQGPGQTSTDTQYF.

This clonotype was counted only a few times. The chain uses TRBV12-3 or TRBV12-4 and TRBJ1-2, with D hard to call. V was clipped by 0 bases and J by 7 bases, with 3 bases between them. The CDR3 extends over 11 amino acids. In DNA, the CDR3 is TGTGCCAGCAGTTTAGCCCCTGGCTACACCTTC. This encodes CASSLAPGYTF.

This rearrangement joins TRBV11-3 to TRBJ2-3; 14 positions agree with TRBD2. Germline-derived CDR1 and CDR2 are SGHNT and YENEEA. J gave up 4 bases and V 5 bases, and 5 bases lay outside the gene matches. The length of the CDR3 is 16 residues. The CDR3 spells CASSTGTSGSSDTQYF. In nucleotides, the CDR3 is TGTGCCAGCAGCACTGGGACTAGCGGGAGCTCAGATACGCAGTATTTT.

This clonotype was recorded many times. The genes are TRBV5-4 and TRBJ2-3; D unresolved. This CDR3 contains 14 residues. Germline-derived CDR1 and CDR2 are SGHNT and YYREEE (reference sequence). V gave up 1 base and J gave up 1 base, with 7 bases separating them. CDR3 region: CASSLMFGTDTQYF. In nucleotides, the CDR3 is TGTGCCAGCAGCTTGATGTTTGGCACAGATACGCAGTATTTT.

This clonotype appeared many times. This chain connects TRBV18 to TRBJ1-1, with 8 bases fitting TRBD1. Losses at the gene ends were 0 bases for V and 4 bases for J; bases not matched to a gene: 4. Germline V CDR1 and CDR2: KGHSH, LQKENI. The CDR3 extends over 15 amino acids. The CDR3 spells CASSPPQGAGTEAFF. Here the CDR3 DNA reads TGTGCCAGCTCACCACCTCAGGGGGCGGGCACTGAAGCTTTCTTT.

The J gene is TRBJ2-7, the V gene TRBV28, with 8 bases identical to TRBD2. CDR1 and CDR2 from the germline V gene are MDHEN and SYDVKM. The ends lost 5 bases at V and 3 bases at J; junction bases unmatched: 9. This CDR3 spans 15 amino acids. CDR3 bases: TGTGCCAGCAGTCGCTCCCGGGAGGGGGTCTACGAGCAGTACGTC. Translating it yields CASSRSREGVYEQYV.

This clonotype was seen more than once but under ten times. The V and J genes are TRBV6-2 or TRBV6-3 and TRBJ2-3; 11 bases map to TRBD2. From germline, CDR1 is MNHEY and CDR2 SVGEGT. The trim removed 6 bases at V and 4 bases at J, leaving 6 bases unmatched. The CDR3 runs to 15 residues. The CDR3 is CASSRSGGAPDTQYF. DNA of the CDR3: TGTGCCAGCAGCCGTAGCGGGGGGGCCCCAGATACGCAGTATTTT.

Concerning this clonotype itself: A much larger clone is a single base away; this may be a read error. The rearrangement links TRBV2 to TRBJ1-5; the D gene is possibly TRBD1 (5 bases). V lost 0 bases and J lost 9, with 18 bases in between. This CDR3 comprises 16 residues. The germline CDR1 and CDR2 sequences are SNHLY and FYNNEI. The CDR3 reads CASSEALRSGSRPQHF. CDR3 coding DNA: TGTGCCAGCAGTGAAGCGCTTCGGTCAGGGAGTCGGCCCCAGCATTTT.

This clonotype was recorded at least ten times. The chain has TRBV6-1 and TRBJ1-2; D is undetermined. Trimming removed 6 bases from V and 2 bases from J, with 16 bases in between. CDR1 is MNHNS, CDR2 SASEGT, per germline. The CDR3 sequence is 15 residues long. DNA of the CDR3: TGTGCCAGCAGGGATTCCGGAACGCCGAACTATGGCTACACCTTC. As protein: CASRDSGTPNYGYTF.

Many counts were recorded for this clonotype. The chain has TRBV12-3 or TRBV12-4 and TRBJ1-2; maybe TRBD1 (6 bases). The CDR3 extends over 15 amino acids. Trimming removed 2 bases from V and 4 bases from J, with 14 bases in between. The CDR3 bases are TGTGCCAGCAGTTTATGGGGGGACAATTCCTATGGCTACACCTTC. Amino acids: CASSLWGDNSYGYTF.

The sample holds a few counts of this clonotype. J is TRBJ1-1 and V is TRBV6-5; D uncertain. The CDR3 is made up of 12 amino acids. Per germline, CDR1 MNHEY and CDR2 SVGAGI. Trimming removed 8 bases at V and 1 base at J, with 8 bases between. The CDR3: CASLTANTEAFF. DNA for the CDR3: TGTGCCAGCCTTACGGCGAACACTGAAGCTTTCTTT.

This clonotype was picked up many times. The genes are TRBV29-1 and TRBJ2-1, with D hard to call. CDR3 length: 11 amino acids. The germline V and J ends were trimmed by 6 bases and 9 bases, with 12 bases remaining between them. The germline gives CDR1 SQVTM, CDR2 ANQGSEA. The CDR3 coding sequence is TGCAGCGTGGGTGTGGGCTTTGAGCAGTTCTTC. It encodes CSVGVGFEQFF.

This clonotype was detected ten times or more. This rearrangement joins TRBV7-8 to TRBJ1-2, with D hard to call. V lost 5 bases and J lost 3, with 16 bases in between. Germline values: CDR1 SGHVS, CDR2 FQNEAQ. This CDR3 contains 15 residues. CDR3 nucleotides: TGTGCCAGCAGCCTGCGCCTCGGCGGGGACTATGGCTACACCTTC. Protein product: CASSLRLGGDYGYTF.